A selection of T cell receptor beta chains follows, all from one sample in a study of shared clonotypes between healthy human individuals. Generated by immunoSEQ multiplex PCR, the TCRdb table keeps only in-frame clones and is missing some. The sample records about 2.1 million clones, about 93% being singletons. Input material: naive CD8+ T cells from PBMCs. The source is a man in his late teens or twenties in good health. Some clones in this sample may be carry-over from other donors' samples. Both conserved end residues are part of each CDR3. The D gene is left open where the match is weak. A clone size is listed for some rows: how often the clone was seen (once, few, many), or a class if it is expanded.

D gene | J gene | V gene | clone size | CDR3 protein | CDR3 DNA
TRBD1 | TRBJ2-7 | TRBV9 | - | CASSGGDRGLYEQYF | TGTGCCAGCAGCGGGGGAGACAGGGGGCTGTACGAGCAGTACTTC
TRBD2 | TRBJ2-1 | TRBV19 | - | CASSIGGLASNEQFF | TGTGCCAGTAGTATAGGAGGACTAGCGAGTAATGAGCAGTTCTTC
- | TRBJ2-7 | TRBV5-1 | once | CASSLGVGGDEQYF | TGCGCCAGCAGCTTGGGGGTCGGAGGCGACGAGCAGTACTTC
- | TRBJ1-4 | TRBV27 | - | CASSPLLATNEKLFF | TGTGCCAGCAGCCCTCTCCTTGCAACTAATGAAAAACTGTTTTTT
TRBD2 | TRBJ2-3 | TRBV9 | - | CASSVWLAGSTDTQYF | TGTGCCAGCAGCGTATGGCTAGCGGGGAGCACAGATACGCAGTATTTT
- | TRBJ1-2 | TRBV14 | - | CASSASAGLGYTF | TGTGCCAGCAGCGCTAGTGCGGGGCTTGGCTACACCTTC
- | TRBJ2-3 | TRBV27 | - | CASTHAPAVSTDTQYF | TGTGCCAGCACCCACGCCCCGGCAGTTAGCACAGATACGCAGTATTTT
TRBD2 | TRBJ2-7 | TRBV7-8 | - | CASSVGLAGGREQYF | TGTGCCAGCAGCGTGGGACTAGCGGGAGGACGTGAGCAGTACTTC
- | TRBJ2-7 | TRBV2 | - | CASSEEAILSYEQYF | TGTGCCAGCAGTGAGGAAGCCATCCTTTCCTACGAGCAGTACTTC
- | TRBJ2-7 | TRBV27 | - | CASSLLSGAHEQYF | TGTGCCAGCAGTTTACTTTCTGGAGCGCACGAGCAGTACTTC
- | TRBJ1-1 | TRBV27 | - | CASSLSVHTEAFF | TGTGCCAGCAGTTTATCTGTCCACACTGAAGCTTTCTTT
- | TRBJ2-1 | TRBV11-2 | - | CASSSPYNEQFF | TGTGCCAGCAGCTCCCCTTACAATGAGCAGTTCTTC
TRBD1 | TRBJ2-1 | TRBV9 | - | CASSPTGTGTNEQFF | TGTGCCAGCAGCCCGACCGGGACAGGGACAAATGAGCAGTTCTTC
- | TRBJ2-1 | TRBV5-1 | - | CASSFGDEQFF | TGCGCCAGCAGCTTTGGTGATGAGCAGTTCTTC
TRBD2 | TRBJ2-1 | TRBV14 | - | CASSQDLASGRSNEQFF | TGTGCCAGCAGCCAAGATCTCGCTAGCGGGAGATCGAATGAGCAGTTCTTC
- | TRBJ2-7 | TRBV28 | - | CASSLMGGATYEQYF | TGTGCCAGCAGTTTAATGGGGGGCGCAACCTACGAGCAGTACTTC
- | TRBJ1-1 | TRBV6-5 | - | CASSVGGAGTEAFF | TGTGCCAGCAGTGTCGGTGGGGCCGGGACTGAAGCTTTCTTT
- | TRBJ2-7 | TRBV7-7 | - | CASSLVPGPTNEQYF | TGTGCCAGCAGCTTAGTTCCGGGTCCGACTAACGAGCAGTACTTC
TRBD2 | TRBJ2-3 | TRBV2 | - | CASSETGGRATDTQYF | TGTGCCAGCAGTGAGACAGGCGGGAGGGCAACAGATACGCAGTATTTT
- | TRBJ2-1 | TRBV15 | - | CATSAASDSPVDEQFF | TGTGCCACCAGCGCCGCTAGCGATAGCCCCGTAGATGAGCAGTTCTTC
TRBD1 | TRBJ1-1 | TRBV13 | few | CASSSQTGPLGAFF | TGTGCCAGCAGCTCGCAGACAGGGCCTCTCGGGGCTTTCTTT
- | TRBJ2-7 | TRBV15 | once | CATSRDDSSYEQYF | TGTGCCACCAGCAGAGATGACAGCTCCTACGAGCAGTACTTC
TRBD1 | TRBJ2-7 | TRBV30 | - | CAWSVRGLYEQYF | TGTGCCTGGAGTGTAAGGGGGCTCTACGAGCAGTACTTC
- | TRBJ1-5 | TRBV9 | - | CASSVGSGNQPQHF | TGTGCCAGCAGCGTAGGATCAGGCAATCAGCCCCAGCATTTT
- | TRBJ1-1 | TRBV19 | - | CASSIKGHKDTEAFF | TGTGCCAGTAGTATAAAGGGACATAAGGACACTGAAGCTTTCTTT
- | TRBJ2-7 | TRBV15 | - | CATSRSTGPAYEQYF | TGTGCCACCAGCAGATCCACGGGACCCGCCTACGAGCAGTACTTC
- | TRBJ1-2 | TRBV11-2 | - | CASSLDGRGLYGYTF | TGTGCCAGCAGCTTAGACGGCAGGGGACTCTATGGCTACACCTTC